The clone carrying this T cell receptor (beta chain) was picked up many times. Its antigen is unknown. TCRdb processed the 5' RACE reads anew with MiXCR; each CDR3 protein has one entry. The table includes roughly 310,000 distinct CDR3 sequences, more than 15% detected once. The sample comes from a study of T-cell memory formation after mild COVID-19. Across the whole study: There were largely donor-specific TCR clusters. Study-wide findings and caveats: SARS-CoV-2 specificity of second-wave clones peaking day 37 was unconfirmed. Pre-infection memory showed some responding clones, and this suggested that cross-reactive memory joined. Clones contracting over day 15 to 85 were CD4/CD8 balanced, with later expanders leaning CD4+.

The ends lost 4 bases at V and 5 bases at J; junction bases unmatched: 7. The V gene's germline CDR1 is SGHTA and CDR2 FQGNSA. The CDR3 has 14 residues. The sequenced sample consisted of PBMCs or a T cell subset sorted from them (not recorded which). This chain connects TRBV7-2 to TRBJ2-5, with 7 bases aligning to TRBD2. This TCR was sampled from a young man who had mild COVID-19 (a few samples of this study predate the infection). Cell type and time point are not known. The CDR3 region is CASSWSGVGETQYF. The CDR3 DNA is TGTGCCAGCAGCTGGAGCGGGGTGGGGGAGACCCAGTACTTC.